This TCR beta chain is from a study of beta chain features in type 1 diabetes (dated by TCRdb to about 2018). In the study overall: No differences in mean age, gender distribution, total cell number or subset yield were found between patients and healthy donors. A total of roughly 99 million sorted cells were examined across all samples, and the number of cells per subset was strongly correlated with RNA yield. The study compared TCRB repertoires of sorted circulating CD4+ T cell subsets between recently diagnosed type 1 diabetes patients and matched healthy donors. Whereas all 30 or so donors provided naive and central memory subsets, regulatory and stem cell-like memory subsets were isolated from just 8 patients and roughly 8 healthy donors.

The germline V gene yields SGHVS for CDR1 and FQNEAQ for CDR2. V drops 1 base and J drops 7 bases, leaving 8 bases in between. The CDR3 measures 14 amino acids from cysteine to phenylalanine. CDR3 DNA is the only sequence kept; it has 42 bases, read in frame from the first base. Overall results and qualifications from the work: Naive, central memory and regulatory TCRB repertoires appeared more similar among patients than among healthy donors. A moderate but significant shortening of TCRB CDR3 length was observed in type 1 diabetes patients in all four CD4+ subsets. Patients with type 1 diabetes made fewer insertions and deleted more nucleotides at VDJ recombination sites, implying thymic rearrangement abnormalities. PCR may preferentially amplify shorter templates, but because patient and control samples were amplified and corrected together, any resulting skew would affect both groups equally. Sequencing cDNA rather than genomic DNA could over-represent highly expressing activated cells, although activation and CD3 levels did not differ between groups. Because the HLA sub-analyses included only small numbers of individuals, any influence of HLA type on TCRB rearrangement was left unresolved.

The entire isolated RNA was reverse transcribed using the High Capacity cDNA Reverse Transcription Kit, and thus expressed TCRB transcripts were sequenced. Deep immunoSEQ sequencing was applied to naive, central memory and regulatory T cell samples, giving an average of roughly 3.5 million total reads per sample. Sorted cells were lysed in RLT buffer, and RNA was extracted using DNase-treated RNeasy Micro or Mini kits according to cell number. To prevent cross-contamination, each cell subset was processed individually, whereas patient and healthy donor samples were processed jointly. Using the immunoSEQ multiplex PCR, TCRB sequences were amplified from cDNA into 87-bp fragments spanning the CDR3 region. Sequencing of the amplicons was done on the Illumina HiSeq platform. The original methods were these. PCR bias was computationally corrected using synthetic template baselines, reads within Hamming distance 2 were collapsed, and singletons that could not be merged were discarded. Reads were aligned against IMGT so that V, D and J genes, CDR3 length and insertions or deletions at six rearrangement sites could be assigned. Clonotype counts were normalized to sorted cell number within each subset before computing true diversity and Gini coefficients with the tcR R package. Repertoire sharing was quantified using the overlap coefficient calculated on TCRB nucleotide sequences. What TCRdb holds here is the immuneACCESS table cut down to in-frame rearrangements. Part of the clones is not present; checked against another copy, under half of the missing clones reflect an unresolved V gene, and the others are unexplained. V and J calls and clone size are those listed in that table; D and trimming were worked out from the DNA. The sample contains about 340,000 clones, approximately 9.7% of them found a single time. Together, the top ten hold around 1% of the sample.

From each donor, a single peripheral blood sample of about 120 mL on average was drawn into heparinised tubes. A BD FACSAria II was used to sort naive, central memory, regulatory and stem cell-like memory CD4+ T cells with a panel that included CD45RO, CCR7, CD25, CD127, CD95 and CD27. A purity above 95% was achieved for all sorted populations. PBMCs were separated immediately by Lymphoprep density gradient centrifugation and were stained directly, without being cultured. To minimize batch effects, samples were stained and sorted in pairs, one healthy donor with one patient per experiment. Worth noting for this clone: What this receptor recognizes is not known. No qualities accompany the bases; no much larger clone lies one base away.

Sequenced material: central memory CD4+ T cells from blood. In this chain, TRBV7-8 is recombined with TRBJ1-6; the D gene identity is not certain. The clonotype comes from a man aged 25 to 40 with type 1 diabetes. The CDR3 region has the sequence CASSLGSRNSPLHF. The DNA sequence is TGTGCCAGCAGCTTAGGTTCACGAAATTCACCCCTCCACTTT.